A single sample is the source of the 30 T cell receptor gamma chains below, sequenced in a study of γδ T cells in repeated Plasmodium falciparum infection. TCRdb ran CATT on the multiplex PCR reads. The sample lists more than 12,000 gamma-chain clones; roughly 1.7% were seen once. Flow sorting of PBMC yielded separate Vgamma9/Vdelta2+ and Vdelta2-negative gammadelta T cell populations for bulk repertoire analysis. Input material: gamma-delta T cells from blood. The receptor source for this set is a pool of human donors (malaria-infected and uninfected, not separated).

Concerning this clone itself: Since a far larger clone is one base different, this is likely a read error. Other DNA sequences from this sample encode an identical CDR3 as well. The chain uses TRGV9 and TRGJP. Germline matching of the DNA provided the J gene here, since TCRdb leaves it blank. Germline CDR1 GITISATS, CDR2 ISYDGTV (reference sequence). CDR3 length: 17 amino acids. The CDR3 is CALWEVPQELGKKIKVF. In nucleotides, the CDR3 is TGTGCCTTGTGGGAGGTGCCTCAAGAGTTGGGCAAGAAAATCAAGGTATTT.

This clone occurred many times. TCRdb's protein for this DNA is that of a much larger clone and differs from the translation at residue 7, likely a read error; the protein shown is the DNA translation. The chain employs TRGV9 and TRGJ1 or TRGJ2. The CDR3 sequence is 14 residues long. Germline CDR1 reads GITISATS; CDR2 reads ISYDGTV (reference sequence). After removal of 0 bases from V and 2 bases from J, the junction contained 4 bases not matched to a gene. CDR3 loop: CALWEVRDYYKKLF. CDR3 nucleotide sequence: TGTGCCTTGTGGGAGGTGCGGGATTATTATAAGAAACTCTTT.

This clone was seen only a few times. This DNA translates differently at residue 5 from the TCRdb protein, which is that of a much larger clone; a read error is likely, and the protein shown is the DNA's own translation. The V gene is TRGV4, the J gene TRGJ1 or TRGJ2. CDR3 length: 16 amino acids. Germline CDR1 and CDR2: EGSTGY and YDSYTSSV. Trimming took 6 bases from V and 2 from J; bases not matched to a gene: 16. The CDR3 region is CATWYSSVEDYYKKLF. In DNA, the CDR3 is TGTGCCACCTGGTATTCTTCCGTGGAGGATTATTATAAGAAACTCTTT.

A remark on this clone: TCRdb has a much larger clone's protein, which differs at residue 18 from the translation of this DNA, likely because of a read error; what is shown is the protein translated from the DNA. A V gene of TRGV9 was called, but no J gene was assigned. The length of the CDR3 is 29 residues. Germline CDR1 is GITISATS and CDR2 is ISYDGTV (reference sequence). CDR3 loop: CALWEVQKVGLAVEQHWSSQVSIGRIQHF. The CDR3 DNA follows: TGTGCCTTGTGGGAGGTGCAGAAGGTGGGATTGGCAGTGGAACAACACTGGTCGTCACAGGTAAGTATCGGAAGAATACAACATTTC.

This clone was counted a few times. The amino acid sequence in TCRdb belongs to a much larger clone and departs from this DNA's translation at residue 4, likely a sequencing read error; the sequence shown is translated from the DNA. V gene TRGV9 combines with J gene TRGJ1 or TRGJ2. There are 12 residues in the CDR3. The germline gives CDR1 GITISATS, CDR2 ISYDGTV (reference sequence). The CDR3 loop is CALRENYYKKLF. The CDR3 bases are TGTGCCTTGAGGGAGAATTATTATAAGAAACTCTTT.

This clone has only a few counts. The likely explanation is a read error, given a far larger clone one base away. Additional DNA sequences in this sample encode the identical CDR3. This sequence joins TRGV9 and TRGJ1 or TRGJ2. The J gene, absent from TCRdb, was called here by matching the DNA to germline. This CDR3 is 13 amino acids long. Germline V gene data show CDR1 as GITISATS and CDR2 as ISYDGTV (reference sequence). For the CDR3, the DNA is TGTGCCTTATGGGAGGCGCTGGATTATAAGAAACTCTTT. As protein: CALWEALDYKKLF.

This clone was observed at least ten times. A read error likely explains why the TCRdb protein, taken from a much larger clone, differs from this DNA's translation at residue 5; the protein shown is translated from the DNA. CDR3: CALWKLRELGKKIKVF. The CDR3 coding sequence is TGTGCCTTGTGGAAGCTCCGGGAGTTGGGCAAAAAAATCAAGGTATTT. This chain connects TRGV9 to TRGJP. Here the J gene was assigned by germline matching of the DNA, as TCRdb has none. CDR1 and CDR2 from the germline V gene are GITISATS and ISYDGTV (reference sequence). V shed 6 bases and J 7 bases; nucleotides not matched to a gene: 9. This CDR3 region has 16 residues.

Concerning this clone: The protein recorded in TCRdb matches a much larger clone and deviates from this DNA's translation at residue 6, suggesting a read error; the protein here is obtained by translating the DNA. V and J are TRGV5 and TRGJ1 or TRGJ2. The CDR3 spans 13 residues. V lost 3 bases to trimming and J lost 6 bases; unmatched junction nucleotides: 8. CDR1 VINAFY and CDR2 YDVSNSKD come from the germline V gene. The CDR3 region is CATWDWPCYKKLF. The CDR3 nucleotides are TGTGCCACCTGGGACTGGCCGTGTTATAAGAAACTCTTT.

This clone has only a few counts. The mismatch at residue 13 between this DNA's translation and the TCRdb protein of a much larger clone likely reflects a read error; the protein shown is translated from the DNA. Other nucleotide sequences in the sample specify the same CDR3. The chain is built from TRGV9 and TRGJP. Since TCRdb gives no J gene, matching the DNA to germline was used here to assign it. Germline V CDR1 and CDR2: GITISATS, ISYDGTV (reference sequence). The CDR3 has 17 residues. The CDR3 sequence is CALWEVPQELGKEIKVF. As DNA, the CDR3 is TGTGCCTTGTGGGAGGTCCCGCAAGAGTTGGGCAAAGAAATCAAGGTATTT.

As regards this clone: A read error likely explains this, since a far larger clone differs by one base. In the same sample, other DNA sequences code for this CDR3. This chain links TRGV9 with TRGJ1 or TRGJ2. Here the J gene was assigned by germline matching of the DNA, as TCRdb has none. The CDR3 totals 15 residues. Germline assignment: CDR1 GITISATS and CDR2 ISYDGTV (reference sequence). Trimming took 2 bases from V and 3 from J; bases not matched to a gene: 10. DNA of the CDR3: TGTGCCTTGTGGGAGGCGCCATCGTTTTATTATAAGAAACTCTTT. This sequence encodes CALWEAPSFYYKKLF.

This clone ranks as large (0.1 to 1%). Additional DNA sequences in this sample encode the identical CDR3. The chain recombines TRGV9 with TRGJ1 or TRGJ2. Germline V gene lookup returns CDR1 GITISATS and CDR2 ISYDGTV (reference sequence). V dropped 0 bases and J dropped 6; count of bases not matched to a gene: 8. The CDR3 length is 14 residues. CDR3 amino acids: CALWEVPYGYKKLF. The CDR3 coding sequence is TGTGCCTTGTGGGAGGTGCCTTACGGTTATAAGAAACTCTTT.

By sample share, this clone is medium-sized. Other DNA sequences in this sample translate to the same CDR3. As DNA, the CDR3 is TGTGCCTTGTGGGAGGTGCATCGCCCTCAAGAGTTGGGCAAAAAAATCAAGGTATTT. This gives the protein CALWEVHRPQELGKKIKVF. J is TRGJP and V is TRGV9. Germline V CDR1 and CDR2: GITISATS, ISYDGTV (reference sequence). The V gene end was trimmed by 0 bases and the J gene end by 4 bases; junction bases not matched to a gene: 9. The CDR3 runs to 19 residues.

The table lists this clone with many counts. The protein that TCRdb holds for this DNA derives from a much larger clone and differs from the translated DNA at residue 7, which likely indicates a read error; the protein shown here is translated from the DNA. The rearrangement links TRGV5 to TRGJ1 or TRGJ2. In germline, CDR1 is VINAFY, CDR2 YDVSNSKD. The J segment lost 9 bases and the V segment lost 0 bases, leaving 8 bases of the junction unmatched. The CDR3 sequence is 13 residues long. The CDR3 protein is CATWDRHPIKKLF. CDR3 coding DNA: TGTGCCACCTGGGACAGGCACCCGATTAAGAAACTCTTT.

This clone was detected a few times. The protein TCRdb gives is from a much larger clone and does not agree with this DNA's translation at residue 7, likely a read error; the protein shown here comes from the DNA. The chain couples TRGV9 to TRGJP. Because TCRdb records no J gene, it was assigned here through a match of the DNA to germline. In germline, CDR1 is GITISATS, CDR2 ISYDGTV (reference sequence). This CDR3 contains 15 residues. J lost 9 bases, V lost 6 bases, and 8 bases had no gene match. The CDR3 sequence is CALWKGRLGKKIKVF. The DNA for the CDR3 is TGTGCCTTGTGGAAGGGGAGGTTGGGCAAAAAAATCAAGGTATTT.

This clone was found many times. The translation of this DNA and the TCRdb protein of a much larger clone differ at residue 14, probably owing to a read error; the protein shown here is translated from the DNA. The chain carries TRGV9 and TRGJ1 or TRGJ2. TCRdb records no J gene; here it was assigned by comparing the DNA to germline. Per the germline V gene, CDR1 is GITISATS and CDR2 is ISYDGTV (reference sequence). This CDR3 is 17 amino acids long. The CDR3 sequence is CALWEVLGIGNYYEKLF. The CDR3 coding sequence is TGTGCCTTGTGGGAGGTGCTTGGGATAGGAAATTATTATGAGAAACTCTTT.

This clone was found many times. The TCRdb protein comes from a much larger clone and disagrees with this DNA's translation at residue 7, likely due to a read error; the protein given here is derived from the DNA. The chain recombines TRGV4 with TRGJ1 or TRGJ2. The CDR3 is made up of 11 amino acids. The trim removed 6 bases at V and 9 bases at J, leaving 8 bases unmatched. Germline loops: CDR1 EGSTGY, CDR2 YDSYTSSV. CDR3 sequence (DNA): TGTGCCACCTGGACTTCGGGTAAGAAACTCTTT. It encodes CATWTSGKKLF.

Many counts were recorded for this clone. TCRdb's listed protein matches a much larger clone and diverges from this DNA's translation at residue 5, likely through a read error; the protein shown comes from the DNA. J is TRGJ1 or TRGJ2 and V is TRGV4. Germline trimming cut 10 bases from V and 12 bases from J; bases unmatched to any gene: 12. The CDR3 consists of 10 residues. Germline CDR1 is EGSTGY and CDR2 is YDSYTSSV. The CDR3 DNA reads as TGTGCCACGGTTTGCCGTTGGAAACTCTTT. It yields the protein CATVCRWKLF.

About this clone itself: TCRdb's protein for this DNA is that of a much larger clone and differs from the translation at residue 10, likely a read error; the protein shown is the DNA translation. This chain uses TRGV9 with TRGJ1 or TRGJ2. Trimming cost V 0 bases and J 1 base; bases outside gene matches: 12. There are 17 residues in the CDR3. Germline assignment: CDR1 GITISATS and CDR2 ISYDGTV (reference sequence). DNA of the CDR3: TGTGCCTTGTGGGAGGTGCTTGGGATAGTAAATTATTATAAGAAACTCTTT. Protein product: CALWEVLGIVNYYKKLF.

The chain is built from TRGV2 and TRGJP1. TCRdb offers no J gene call, so here the DNA was matched to germline to obtain one. V gave up 5 bases and J gave up 4 bases; unmatched junction bases: 10. The CDR3 spans 15 residues. Germline CDR1 reads EGSNGY; CDR2 reads YDSYNSKV. CDR3 sequence reads: CATWGRRVTGWFKIF. The DNA for the CDR3 is TGTGCCACCTGGGGCCGGAGGGTCACTGGTTGGTTCAAGATATTT.

This clone was detected many times. This is likely an artifact of a read error, given a far larger clone one base away. The chain uses TRGV9 and TRGJ1 or TRGJ2. The V gene's germline CDR1 is GITISATS and CDR2 ISYDGTV (reference sequence). The CDR3 covers 15 residues. The CDR3 loop reads CALWERRKVYYKKLF. The CDR3 DNA sequence: TGTGCCCTGTGGGAACGACGGAAGGTATATTATAAGAAACTCTTT.

This clone occurred many times. A far larger clone is off by one base, so a read error is likely. At the DNA level, this CDR3 is encoded by other sequences in the same sample as well. The gene calls are TRGV5 and TRGJ1 or TRGJ2. Germline CDR1 reads VINAFY; CDR2 reads YDVSNSKD. The CDR3 spans 12 residues. This chain's CDR3 is CATWENYYKKLF. CDR3 DNA: TGTGCTACCTGGGAGAATTATTATAAGAAACTCTTT.

This clone was found a few times. TCRdb records a much larger clone's protein for this DNA, with a difference at residue 8 that likely arises from a read error; the protein given is the translation of the DNA. The chain recombines TRGV9 with TRGJP. Assignment of the J gene here rests on matching the DNA to germline, because TCRdb gives none. The trim removed 4 bases at V and 8 bases at J, leaving 8 bases unmatched. Germline V gene data show CDR1 as GITISATS and CDR2 as ISYDGTV (reference sequence). This CDR3 contains 16 residues. In DNA form, the CDR3 reads TGTGCCTTGTGGGAAACGGAGAAGTTGGGCAAAAAAATCAAGGTATTT. Amino acids: CALWETEKLGKKIKVF.

This clone was counted between two and nine times. The protein TCRdb gives is from a much larger clone and does not agree with this DNA's translation at residue 8, likely a read error; the protein shown here comes from the DNA. CDR3 DNA: TGTGCCTTGTGGGAGTTTAGGCAACTTAAGAAACTCTTT. It translates to CALWEFRQLKKLF. The chain has TRGV9 and TRGJ1 or TRGJ2. Since TCRdb gives no J gene, matching the DNA to germline was used here to assign it. The CDR3 has 13 residues. Unmatched junction bases numbered 11, after V lost 3 bases and J lost 9 bases. Germline CDR1 is GITISATS and CDR2 is ISYDGTV (reference sequence).

This clone was counted at least ten times. This DNA translates differently at residue 7 from the TCRdb protein, which is that of a much larger clone; a read error is likely, and the protein shown is the DNA's own translation. This chain links TRGV4 with TRGJ1 or TRGJ2. Here the J gene was assigned by germline matching of the DNA, as TCRdb has none. Germline V CDR1 and CDR2: EGSTGY, YDSYTSSV. This CDR3 spans 12 amino acids. The ends lost 3 bases at V and 8 bases at J; junction bases unmatched: 7. The CDR3 bases are TGTGCCACCTGGGATAGGATGAATAAGAAACTCTTT. It codes for CATWDRMNKKLF.

In this sample, this clone turned up many times. TCRdb attributes to this sequence the protein of a much larger clone, which differs from the DNA translation at residue 3; a read error is likely, and the protein displayed is translated from the DNA. The same CDR3 arises from other DNA sequences in this sample as well. The CDR3 DNA is TGTGCCCCCTGGGATGGTTTTTATTATAAGAAACTCTTT. This sequence encodes CAPWDGFYYKKLF. The chain couples TRGV4 to TRGJ1 or TRGJ2. The CDR3 contains 13 residues. From germline, CDR1 is EGSTGY and CDR2 YDSYTSSV.

This clone was detected a few times. This DNA translates differently at residue 6 from the TCRdb protein, which is that of a much larger clone; a read error is likely, and the protein shown is the DNA's own translation. The V and J genes are TRGV4 and TRGJ1 or TRGJ2. Matching the DNA to germline supplied the J gene, which TCRdb does not give. J gave up 6 bases and V 2 bases, and 7 bases lay outside the gene matches. The length of the CDR3 is 13 residues. Per germline, CDR1 EGSTGY and CDR2 YDSYTSSV. CDR3 DNA sequence: TGTGCCACCTGGGATGCAGTGCGTTATAAGAAACTCTTT. Its translation: CATWDAVRYKKLF.

A few counts support this clone. The protein recorded in TCRdb matches a much larger clone and deviates from this DNA's translation at residue 11, suggesting a read error; the protein here is obtained by translating the DNA. The chain has TRGV3 and TRGJ1 or TRGJ2. TCRdb records no J gene; here it was assigned by comparing the DNA to germline. The CDR3 consists of 15 residues. CDR1 and CDR2 from the germline V gene are VTNTFY and YDVSTARD (reference sequence). This CDR3 is CATWDPPRNYDKKLF. In DNA, the CDR3 is TGTGCCACCTGGGACCCCCCCAGGAATTATGATAAGAAACTCTTT.

Worth noting for this clone: A read error likely explains this, since a far larger clone differs by one base. In the same sample, other DNA sequences code for this CDR3. The V segment is TRGV9, and no J call was made. The CDR3 sequence is 17 residues long. Germline CDR1 reads GITISATS; CDR2 reads ISYDGTV (reference sequence). CDR3 sequence reads: CALWEAGRELGKKIKVF. In nucleotides, the CDR3 is TGTGCCTTGTGGGAGGCGGGACGAGAGTTGGGCAAAAAAATTAAGGTATTT.

Points on this clone: A read error likely explains this, since a far larger clone differs by one base. Other nucleotide sequences from this sample produce the same CDR3. The V gene is listed as TRGV9; no J gene was called. Germline CDR1 is GITISATS and CDR2 is ISYDGTV (reference sequence). CDR3 length: 16 residues. CDR3 coding DNA: TGTGCCTTGTGGGAGCCCTCTGAGTTGGGCAAAAAAATCAAGGTATTC. Translation: CALWEPSELGKKIKVF.

This clone appeared many times. Translating this DNA gives a protein that differs at residue 13 from the TCRdb one, which belongs to a much larger clone; a read error is likely, and the protein shown is this translation. The V gene corresponds to TRGV9; no J gene was called. Germline CDR1 reads GITISATS; CDR2 reads ISYDGTV (reference sequence). The CDR3 loop spans 15 amino acids. The CDR3 nucleotides are TGTGCCTTGTGGAAGGGGGGGTTGGGCAAAAAAATCAGGGTATTT. It codes for CALWKGGLGKKIRVF.